This T cell receptor (beta chain) came from a study of CD8+ T cells in alopecia areata. V gave up 0 bases and J gave up 5 bases, with 6 bases separating them. From germline, CDR1 is GTSNPN and CDR2 SVGIG (reference sequence). The CDR3 sequence is 12 residues long. Lesional scalp punch biopsies and peripheral blood were collected from alopecia areata patients. This clone is a singleton in its sample. Following RNA extraction, reverse transcription yielded cDNA that acted as the sequencing template. Data came from immunoSEQ multiplex PCR; TCRdb stores just in-frame clones and leaves some out. The data show 120,000 or so clones, around 50% seen once.

The clonotype was recovered from a human donor with alopecia areata. Sequenced: NKG2D-low CD8+ T cells sorted from blood. This chain joins TRBV30 and TRBJ2-3; D gene uncertain. The DNA for the CDR3 is TGTGCCTGGAGTGTACGAAGAGATACGCAGTATTTT. It codes for CAWSVRRDTQYF.